The clone carrying this T cell receptor beta chain was observed a handful of times. The antigen is not known. The CDR3 has 15 amino acids. Unmatched junction bases numbered 5, after V lost 1 base and J lost 7 bases. CDR1 and CDR2 from the germline V gene are SGHVS and FQNEAQ. The data belong to a study of T-cell memory formation after mild COVID-19. The TCR alpha and TCR beta cDNA libraries, bearing sample barcodes and UMIs, were generated by 5'RACE using constant-segment primers. TCRdb itself ran the 5' RACE reads through MiXCR, one entry per CDR3 protein. The sample has approximately 260,000 distinct CDR3 sequences; about a sixth are singletons. The study's findings and limits: The appearance of some responding clones in pre-infection memory suggested that cross-reactive memory joined. Contracting CD8+ clones were enriched in EMRA, CD4+ mainly in CM and EM.

The TCR was taken from a man younger than 35 who had mild COVID-19 (a few samples of this study predate the infection). Cell type and time point are not known. The sample was PBMCs or a T cell subset sorted from them (not recorded which). The V call is TRBV7-8, the J call TRBJ2-4; TRBD1 matches at 9 bases. CDR3 loop: CASSLVDRGRNIQYF. CDR3 in DNA: TGTGCCAGCAGCTTAGTGGACAGGGGAAGGAACATTCAGTACTTC.